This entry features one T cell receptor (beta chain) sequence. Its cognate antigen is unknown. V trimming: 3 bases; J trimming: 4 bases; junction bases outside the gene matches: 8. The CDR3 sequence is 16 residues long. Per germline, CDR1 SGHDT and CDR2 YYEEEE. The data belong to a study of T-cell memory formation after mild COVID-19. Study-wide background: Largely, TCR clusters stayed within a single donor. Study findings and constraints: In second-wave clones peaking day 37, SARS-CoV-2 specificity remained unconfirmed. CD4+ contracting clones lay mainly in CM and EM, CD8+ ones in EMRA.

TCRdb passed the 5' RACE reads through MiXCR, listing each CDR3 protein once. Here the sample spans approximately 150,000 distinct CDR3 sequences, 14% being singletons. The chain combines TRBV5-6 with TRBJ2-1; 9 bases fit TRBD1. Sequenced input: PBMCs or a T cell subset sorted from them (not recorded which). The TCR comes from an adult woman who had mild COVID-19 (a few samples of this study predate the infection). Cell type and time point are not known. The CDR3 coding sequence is TGTGCCAGCAGCTCCGCACAGGGGGCGCAGTACAATGAGCAGTTCTTC. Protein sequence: CASSSAQGAQYNEQFF. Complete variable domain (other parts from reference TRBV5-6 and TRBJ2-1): DAGVTQSPTHLIKTRGQQVTLRCSPKSGHDTVSWYQQALGQGPQFIFQYYEEEERQRGNFPDRFSGHQFPNYSSELNVNALLLGDSALYLCASSSAQGAQYNEQFFGPGTRLTVL.